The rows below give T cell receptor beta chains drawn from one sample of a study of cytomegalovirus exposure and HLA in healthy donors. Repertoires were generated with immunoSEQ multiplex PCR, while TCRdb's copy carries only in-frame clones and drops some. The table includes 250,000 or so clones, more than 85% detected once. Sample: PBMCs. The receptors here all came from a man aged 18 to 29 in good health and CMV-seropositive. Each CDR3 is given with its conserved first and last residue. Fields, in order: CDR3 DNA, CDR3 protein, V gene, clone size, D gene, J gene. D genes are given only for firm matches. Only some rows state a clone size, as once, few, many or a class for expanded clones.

DNA: TGTGCCAGTATGCCGAGACAGGGCGCCGTTCAGCCCCAGCATTTT
CDR3: CASMPRQGAVQPQHF
V: TRBV19
size: once
D: TRBD1
J: TRBJ1-5

DNA: TGCGCCAGCAGCCCGCGAAGCGGGGGGACCTACGAGCAGTACTTC
CDR3: CASSPRSGGTYEQYF
V: TRBV4-3
size: few
D: TRBD2
J: TRBJ2-7

DNA: TGCGCCAGCAGCTTGTTAGCGGGAGTTGTGGAGACCCAGTACTTC
CDR3: CASSLLAGVVETQYF
V: TRBV5-1
size: NA
D: TRBD2
J: TRBJ2-5

DNA: TGCGCCAGCAGCAGAGCGACAGGGGCTACTAATGAAAAACTGTTTTTT
CDR3: CASSRATGATNEKLFF
V: TRBV5-1
size: NA
D: TRBD1
J: TRBJ1-4

DNA: TGCAGCGTTTTAACTGGACAGGGGGCCTTCTACGAGCAGTACTTC
CDR3: CSVLTGQGAFYEQYF
V: TRBV29-1
size: NA
D: TRBD1
J: TRBJ2-7

DNA: TGTGCCAGCAGCTCCCCCGGGACAGGGGGCAGGAATGAGCAGTTCTTC
CDR3: CASSSPGTGGRNEQFF
V: TRBV9
size: NA
D: TRBD1
J: TRBJ2-1

DNA: TGTGCCACGACAGGGGACTCATCCTATGGCTACACCTTC
CDR3: CATTGDSSYGYTF
V: TRBV10-3
size: NA
D: TRBD1
J: TRBJ1-2

DNA: TGTGCCAGCAGTGAAGGGTACAATGAGCAGTTCTTC
CDR3: CASSEGYNEQFF
V: TRBV6-1
size: once
D: NA
J: TRBJ2-1

DNA: TGTGCCAGCAGCGTAGGAAGGACTAGCGGGACCACAGATACGCAGTATTTT
CDR3: CASSVGRTSGTTDTQYF
V: TRBV9
size: NA
D: TRBD2
J: TRBJ2-3

DNA: TGTGCCAGCAGCCGAGTTACAGGGAACCAAGAGACCCAGTACTTC
CDR3: CASSRVTGNQETQYF
V: TRBV5-5
size: NA
D: NA
J: TRBJ2-5

DNA: TGCGCCAGCAGCTTGCCTACCCGGGACAGGGTCTACGAGCAGTACTTC
CDR3: CASSLPTRDRVYEQYF
V: TRBV5-1
size: once
D: TRBD1
J: TRBJ2-7

DNA: TGCGCCACCTTGGGGAAGGGGGCCCGTCACGAGCAGTACTTC
CDR3: CATLGKGARHEQYF
V: TRBV5-1
size: NA
D: TRBD1
J: TRBJ2-7

DNA: TGTGCCAGCAGTGAATATGTAGGGACAGGGGGCACAGATACGCAGTATTTT
CDR3: CASSEYVGTGGTDTQYF
V: TRBV25-1
size: NA
D: TRBD1
J: TRBJ2-3

DNA: TGTGCCAGCAGCTTGATGCAGGCCCTAGGTTACAATGAGCAGTTCTTC
CDR3: CASSLMQALGYNEQFF
V: TRBV5-6
size: NA
D: NA
J: TRBJ2-1

DNA: TGCGCCAGCAGCTCCACAGGGAGCCGCCAAAGTCCTAAGACCTTC
CDR3: CASSSTGSRQSPKTF
V: TRBV5-1
size: NA
D: NA
J: TRBJ1-2

DNA: TGTGCCAGCAGTTTATGGGAGGCTTCCGGGCAGTTCTTC
CDR3: CASSLWEASGQFF
V: TRBV27
size: NA
D: NA
J: TRBJ2-1

DNA: TGTGCCAGCAGCATAAGGACAGGGTTGGAGACCCAGTACTTC
CDR3: CASSIRTGLETQYF
V: TRBV7-9
size: NA
D: TRBD1
J: TRBJ2-5

DNA: TGTGCCAGCAGCGGGACGGGAGGGCCAAGGGAGCAGTACTTC
CDR3: CASSGTGGPREQYF
V: TRBV7-8
size: once
D: TRBD2
J: TRBJ2-7

DNA: TGCGCCAGCAGCTTGGGACAGGGGTCCTACGAGCAGTACTTC
CDR3: CASSLGQGSYEQYF
V: TRBV5-1
size: NA
D: TRBD1
J: TRBJ2-7

DNA: TGTGCCAGCAGCTCCCGACTAAGCGGGATTTACGAGCAGTACTTC
CDR3: CASSSRLSGIYEQYF
V: TRBV7-3
size: NA
D: TRBD2
J: TRBJ2-7

DNA: TGTGCCAGCTTCGGCTACAATGAGCAGTTCTTC
CDR3: CASFGYNEQFF
V: TRBV5-5
size: NA
D: NA
J: TRBJ2-1

DNA: TGTGCCAGCAGCATCGGACTAGCGGGGAGGCGGAACACCGGGGAGCTGTTTTTT
CDR3: CASSIGLAGRRNTGELFF
V: TRBV11-2
size: NA
D: TRBD2
J: TRBJ2-2

DNA: TGTGCCAGTAGTATAAAGAGGGACACTGAAGCTTTCTTT
CDR3: CASSIKRDTEAFF
V: TRBV19
size: NA
D: NA
J: TRBJ1-1

DNA: TGTGCCATCAGTGGGACTACCAATCAGCCCCAGCATTTT
CDR3: CAISGTTNQPQHF
V: TRBV10-3
size: NA
D: NA
J: TRBJ1-5

DNA: TGTGCCAGCACTTTAAACAGTGCAACTAATGAAAAACTGTTTTTT
CDR3: CASTLNSATNEKLFF
V: TRBV6-6
size: NA
D: NA
J: TRBJ1-4

DNA: TGTGCCAGCAGCAACCAAGGGTTTTTGGACACCGGGGAGCTGTTTTTT
CDR3: CASSNQGFLDTGELFF
V: TRBV5-6
size: NA
D: NA
J: TRBJ2-2

DNA: TGTGCCAGCAGTTCAGGACTAGCGGGACCATACAATGAGCAGTTCTTC
CDR3: CASSSGLAGPYNEQFF
V: TRBV6-6
size: NA
D: TRBD2
J: TRBJ2-1

DNA: TGTGCCAGCAGCCCCGGACTAGCGGCTACAGATACGCAGTATTTT
CDR3: CASSPGLAATDTQYF
V: TRBV13
size: NA
D: TRBD2
J: TRBJ2-3

DNA: TGCGCCAGCAGCTTGGCCGCAGGGACCTATCCTTACACCTTC
CDR3: CASSLAAGTYPYTF
V: TRBV5-1
size: NA
D: NA
J: TRBJ1-2

DNA: TGTGCCAGCAGCTTAGGGAGCATAAATTGGGACTATGGCTACACCTTC
CDR3: CASSLGSINWDYGYTF
V: TRBV7-9
size: NA
D: NA
J: TRBJ1-2

DNA: TGTGCTAGTGGCCAGACTTCGGGACAGGGGTTCCAGCAGTACTTC
CDR3: CASGQTSGQGFQQYF
V: TRBV12-5
size: NA
D: TRBD1
J: TRBJ2-7

DNA: TGCGCCAGCAGCCAAGATAGTCGCACAGATACGCAGTATTTT
CDR3: CASSQDSRTDTQYF
V: TRBV4-1
size: once
D: NA
J: TRBJ2-3

DNA: TGCGCCAGCAGCCAAGAACCGGGACAGGGGTTTAATGAGCAGTTCTTC
CDR3: CASSQEPGQGFNEQFF
V: TRBV4-1
size: NA
D: TRBD1
J: TRBJ2-1

DNA: TGCGCCAGCAGCTTGGCCTGGGACACGCCTCAAGAGACCCAGTACTTC
CDR3: CASSLAWDTPQETQYF
V: TRBV5-1
size: NA
D: NA
J: TRBJ2-5

DNA: TGTGCCAGCTTAAGGTTGGGTGATACGCAGTATTTT
CDR3: CASLRLGDTQYF
V: TRBV6-1
size: many
D: NA
J: TRBJ2-3

DNA: TGTGCCAGCAGTTCCCTCCGGACTAGCGGGGCCTACGAGCAGTACTTC
CDR3: CASSSLRTSGAYEQYF
V: TRBV6-5
size: NA
D: TRBD2
J: TRBJ2-7

DNA: TGTGCCAGCAGTTCCGGTTGGAAGGAGACCCAGTACTTC
CDR3: CASSSGWKETQYF
V: TRBV7-9
size: once
D: NA
J: TRBJ2-5

DNA: TGCGCCAGCAGCTTGATGGACAGGGGGCTAAGTGAAGCTTTCTTT
CDR3: CASSLMDRGLSEAFF
V: TRBV5-1
size: once
D: TRBD1
J: TRBJ1-1

DNA: TGTGCCAGCAGTGGTATCAGGTGGTACGAGCAGTACTTC
CDR3: CASSGIRWYEQYF
V: TRBV2
size: NA
D: NA
J: TRBJ2-7

DNA: TGTGCCAGCAGCCCCCGGGATAGCGGGGCCTACAATGAGCAGTTCTTC
CDR3: CASSPRDSGAYNEQFF
V: TRBV9
size: NA
D: TRBD2
J: TRBJ2-1

DNA: TGTGCCAGCAGTTACTCGACAGGTCTAAATGAAAAACTGTTTTTT
CDR3: CASSYSTGLNEKLFF
V: TRBV6-5
size: NA
D: NA
J: TRBJ1-4

DNA: TGTGCCAGCAGTTACCTGACAGGGGATGGCTACACCTTC
CDR3: CASSYLTGDGYTF
V: TRBV6-5
size: NA
D: TRBD1
J: TRBJ1-2

DNA: TGTGCCACCAGCAGTGGTGACAGGGCAGCGGACACCGGGGAGCTGTTTTTT
CDR3: CATSSGDRAADTGELFF
V: TRBV15
size: NA
D: TRBD1
J: TRBJ2-2

DNA: TGTGCCAGCAGCGTAGGCGGACACAACTTTGAAGCTTTCTTT
CDR3: CASSVGGHNFEAFF
V: TRBV9
size: NA
D: NA
J: TRBJ1-1

DNA: TGTGCCAGCAGTTTACAGGGGCTAGGCTACACCTTC
CDR3: CASSLQGLGYTF
V: TRBV28
size: NA
D: NA
J: TRBJ1-2

DNA: TGTGCCAGCAGTTCCGACAGGGTCGGCGGCTACACCTTC
CDR3: CASSSDRVGGYTF
V: TRBV6-5
size: NA
D: TRBD1
J: TRBJ1-2

DNA: TGTGCCTGGACCCCGAACCCGGGCACTGAAGCTTTCTTT
CDR3: CAWTPNPGTEAFF
V: TRBV30
size: once
D: NA
J: TRBJ1-1

DNA: TGTGCCAGCAGCTCACGCGGGGGGGAGCAGTACTTC
CDR3: CASSSRGGEQYF
V: TRBV5-5
size: NA
D: TRBD2
J: TRBJ2-7

DNA: TGTGCCAGCAGCTTATACCGGACCCAGCCCCAGCATTTT
CDR3: CASSLYRTQPQHF
V: TRBV7-2
size: NA
D: NA
J: TRBJ1-5

DNA: TGTGCCAGCAGAAAGGGGGACAGCCTCTACGAGCAGTACTTC
CDR3: CASRKGDSLYEQYF
V: TRBV2
size: NA
D: TRBD1
J: TRBJ2-7

DNA: TGTGCCAGCACCCGCATCGGGGGCGGCACAGATACGCAGTATTTT
CDR3: CASTRIGGGTDTQYF
V: TRBV27
size: NA
D: NA
J: TRBJ2-3

DNA: TGTGCCGCCAGGGGGGGTTTGAATCAGCCCCAGCATTTT
CDR3: CAARGGLNQPQHF
V: TRBV19
size: NA
D: TRBD1
J: TRBJ1-5

DNA: NA
CDR3: CASILEQGRTEAFF
V: TRBV6-1
size: NA
D: NA
J: TRBJ1-1

DNA: TGTGCCTGGGACCGGGACAGTCTCAACTATGGCTACACCTTC
CDR3: CAWDRDSLNYGYTF
V: TRBV30
size: NA
D: TRBD1
J: TRBJ1-2

DNA: TGCAGCGCAAAACTCACCCTGGCCGGGGAGCTGTTTTTT
CDR3: CSAKLTLAGELFF
V: TRBV29-1
size: NA
D: NA
J: TRBJ2-2

DNA: TGTGCCAGCAGCGAAACTCTGGGATATGGCTACACCTTC
CDR3: CASSETLGYGYTF
V: TRBV9
size: NA
D: NA
J: TRBJ1-2

DNA: TGTGCCTGGAGCGCCCTCCCAGTGACGCAGTATTTT
CDR3: CAWSALPVTQYF
V: TRBV30
size: NA
D: NA
J: TRBJ2-3

DNA: TGTGCCAGCAGCGCAGACTCCCAAAGGATCAATGAGCAGTTCTTC
CDR3: CASSADSQRINEQFF
V: TRBV7-3
size: few
D: NA
J: TRBJ2-1